This T cell receptor beta chain was observed in a study of blood T cell repertoires in COVID-19. While infection was still active, Seattle patients were enrolled and then followed longitudinally. Libraries were prepared by immunoSEQ multiplex PCR; TCRdb keeps only in-frame clonotypes and omits some of them. The sample shows about 500,000 clones, roughly nine tenths of them seen only once. Germline CDR1 and CDR2: SNHLY and FYNNEI. The V end was cut by 6 bases, the J end by 1 base, with 18 bases between. CDR3 length equals 16 residues. Sequenced input: peripheral blood. V is TRBV2 and J is TRBJ1-1; perhaps TRBD1 as D (6 bases). This sequence was found in a woman in her forties or fifties with COVID-19, enrolled during active disease. The DNA of the CDR3 is TGTGCCAGCAGCACCAACACCCTACAGGGGAACACTGAAGCTTTCTTT. Residues: CASSTNTLQGNTEAFF.